This T cell receptor beta chain came from a study of blood T cell repertoires in COVID-19. Study in general: Specimens from acute and convalescent COVID-19 originated in the United States, Italy and Spain. From T cells, B-cell-depleted T cells, or PBMCs came the material, which was cDNA or gDNA.

Germline loops: CDR1 MNHEY, CDR2 SMNVEV (reference sequence). This CDR3 has 15 residues. V was pared by 6 bases and J by 2 bases, with 17 bases between. Methods used by the authors: Reference gene primer amplification yielded estimated nucleated cell counts. Here immunoSEQ multiplex PCR was the method, and the copy in TCRdb shows in-frame clones only, minus some. The V and J calls and clone size were taken over from that table, and D and trimming were inferred from the DNA. This table holds some 400,000 clones, about 88% found once. This TCR was recovered from a human donor in a cohort sampled during active COVID-19. Sequencing was done on a sample of peripheral blood. The gene calls are TRBV27 and TRBJ2-7; D is perhaps TRBD1 (5 bases). The DNA for the CDR3 is TGTGCCAGCAGGACCGAGGACAAAACACCCTACGAGCAGTACTTC. Its protein product is CASRTEDKTPYEQYF.